The clone carrying this T cell receptor beta chain appeared a single time. This sample is drawn from a study of blood T cell repertoires in COVID-19. Study-wide background: The study drew acute and convalescent COVID-19 samples from the United States, Italy and Spain. PBMCs, B-cell-depleted T cells, or T cells were the source of the cDNA or gDNA that made up the material.

The V and J ends lost 3 bases and 2 bases, in that order; junction bases with no gene match: 3. This CDR3 region has 14 residues. The germline gives CDR1 LGHNA, CDR2 YSLEER. In the study's own analysis: Amplification with reference gene primers provided the estimates of nucleated cell counts. The assay was immunoSEQ multiplex PCR, and TCRdb's table has in-frame clones only and misses some. From that table come the V and J calls and clone size; the DNA was used to work out D and trimming. The sample lists about 520,000 clones, roughly 88% occurring once. The chain links TRBV4-3 to TRBJ1-2; TRBD1 matches 7 bases. The clonotype originates from a human donor in a cohort sampled during active COVID-19. Sequences were obtained from peripheral blood. For the CDR3, the DNA is TGCGCCAGCAGCCATACAGGGGCCAACTATGGCTACACCTTC. Its translation is CASSHTGANYGYTF.